This T cell receptor (beta chain) was captured in a study of CD4+ T cells in melanoma. Findings and caveats of the study: A reported correlation linked neoantigen-specific CD4+ T cells to CD8+, macrophage and B cell function. Neoantigen-specific CD4+ T cells in melanoma reportedly had diverse differentiation states.

The CDR3 has 18 residues. Assay: immunoSEQ multiplex PCR; the TCRdb copy retains only in-frame clones and omits some. Among roughly 110,000 clones listed, around 92% were seen once. Of note for this clone: Its target is unknown.

The TCR was taken from a human donor with melanoma. J is TRBJ1-2 and V is TRBV21-1; TRBD1, the table's D call, lacks a check against the DNA. TRBV21-1 is termed a pseudogene. The source material was peripheral blood. The CDR3 loop is CASSSKGYPGQGCYGYTF. CDR3 DNA: TGTGCCAGCAGCAGCAAAGGATACCCGGGACAGGGCTGCTATGGCTACACCTTC.